The next 30 T cell receptor beta chains were all read from a single sample in a study of T-cell memory formation after mild COVID-19. TCRdb reanalysed the 5' RACE reads using MiXCR and keeps one entry per CDR3 protein. The sample has fewer than 250,000 distinct CDR3 sequences, roughly a tenth seen once. Sequences were obtained from PBMCs or a T cell subset sorted from them (not recorded which). The receptors were sampled from a man aged 18-30 years who had mild COVID-19 (a few samples of this study predate the infection). Cell type and time point are not known.

This clonotype was recorded a few times. The chain is built from TRBV18 and TRBJ2-1; D ambiguous. Germline V gene sequence: CDR1 KGHSH, CDR2 LQKENI. V dropped 2 bases and J dropped 0 bases, with 11 bases sitting between them. The CDR3 has 16 residues. CDR3 protein: CASSPVGRSSYNEQFF. CDR3 nucleotides: TGTGCCAGCTCACCAGTGGGAAGATCCTCCTACAATGAGCAGTTCTTC. The entire variable domain, with the rest obtained from reference TRBV18 and TRBJ2-1, is as follows: NAGVMQNPRHLVRRRGQEARLRCSPMKGHSHVYWYRQLPEEGLKFMVYLQKENIIDESGMPKERFSAEFPKEGPSILRIQQVVRGDSAAYFCASSPVGRSSYNEQFFGPGTRLTVL.

This clonotype was recorded at least ten times. CDR3 region: CASSESTRQYV. The CDR3 DNA sequence: TGTGCCAGCAGTGAATCAACACGGCAGTACGTC. The V gene is TRBV25-1, the J gene TRBJ2-7; no clear D. Trimming took off 1 base at V and 9 bases at J, with 7 bases between the two ends. CDR1 and CDR2 (germline): MGHDK, SYGVNS. The CDR3 runs 11 residues.

The chain carries TRBV12-3 or TRBV12-4 and TRBJ1-5; D remains ambiguous. The CDR3 totals 14 residues. V lost 4 bases and J 3 bases, leaving 10 bases between the germline ends. The chain's CDR3 is CASSSENTNQPQHF. The DNA for the CDR3 is TGTGCCAGCAGTTCAGAAAATACCAATCAGCCCCAGCATTTT.

This clonotype was counted a few times. An end of the junction does not agree with germline; a read error may underlie this. This chain connects TRBV20-1 to TRBJ2-3, with TRBD2 matching 7 bases. There are 14 residues in the CDR3. Germline lookup yields CDR1 DFQATT and CDR2 SNEGSKA (reference sequence). The CDR3 nucleotides are TGCAGTGCTAGAGATTTGACTAGCAGAGATACGCAGTATTTT. Translating it yields CSARDLTSRDTQYF.

The chain is built from TRBV3-1 and TRBJ2-1; 9 bases fit TRBD2. Trimming removed 3 bases from V and 4 bases from J; junction bases left unmatched: 7. This CDR3 region has 16 residues. Per germline, CDR1 LGHDT and CDR2 YNNKEL (reference sequence). The CDR3 reads CASSHKWAGGYNEQFF. In DNA form, the CDR3 reads TGTGCCAGCAGCCACAAGTGGGCGGGGGGGTACAATGAGCAGTTCTTC.

This clonotype was seen a few times. V and J are TRBV7-2 and TRBJ1-6, with a weak D call TRBD1 (6 bases). This CDR3 has 14 amino acids. Germline values: CDR1 SGHTA, CDR2 FQGNSA. The V and J ends lost 1 base and 6 bases respectively, with 7 bases between them. The CDR3 is CASSLVGANSPLHF. The CDR3 DNA sequence: TGTGCCAGCAGCTTAGTGGGGGCTAATTCACCCCTCCACTTT.

This clonotype was counted only a few times. The chain links TRBV2 to TRBJ2-5; TRBD2 is a possible D gene (6 bases). The CDR3 loop spans 14 amino acids. CDR1 is SNHLY and CDR2 is FYNNEI in the germline V gene. The V gene lost 7 bases and the J gene lost 2 bases, with 14 bases spanning the gap. CDR3 sequence: CASNGGVLQETQYF. The CDR3 DNA reads as TGTGCCAGCAATGGCGGGGTATTACAAGAGACCCAGTACTTC.

The chain couples TRBV7-2 to TRBJ1-2, with no clear D. CDR1 SGHTA and CDR2 FQGNSA come from the germline V gene. V was cut by 5 bases and J by 2 bases, with 9 bases left in between. The CDR3 is 13 residues long. For the CDR3, the DNA is TGTGCCAGCAGCCAGGTGGGAAACTATGGCTACACCTTC. This translates into CASSQVGNYGYTF.

This clonotype was seen more than once but under ten times. The chain joins TRBV12-3 or TRBV12-4 to TRBJ2-7; D is possibly TRBD1 (5 bases). Trimming stripped 5 bases from V and 0 bases from J, with 17 bases between. The CDR3 covers 16 residues. In DNA form, the CDR3 reads TGTGCCAGCAGTCCCCGTTGGGGCCGTAGCTCCTACGAGCAGTACTTC. This gives the protein CASSPRWGRSSYEQYF.

This clonotype showed up just a few times. The chain uses TRBV6-2 or TRBV6-3 and TRBJ2-5, with D tentatively TRBD2 (6 bases). Germline CDR1 and CDR2: MNHEY and SVGEGT. Trimming removed 5 bases from V and 4 bases from J, with 11 bases in between. This CDR3 contains 13 residues. The CDR3 DNA reads TGTGCCAGCAGTGGCCAGGAGGGAGAGACCCAGTACTTC. Translating it yields CASSGQEGETQYF.

In its sample, this clonotype was seen a few times. The V and J genes are TRBV7-2 and TRBJ2-5; 8 nucleotides agree with TRBD2. The ends lost 6 bases at V and 5 bases at J; junction bases unmatched: 11. The germline V gene has CDR1 SGHTA and CDR2 FQGNSA. The CDR3 consists of 15 residues. CDR3 amino acids: CASSSQRGGGETQYF. CDR3 in DNA: TGTGCCAGCAGTTCTCAACGGGGGGGCGGGGAGACCCAGTACTTC.

This clonotype was seen a few times. The chain joins TRBV6-1 to TRBJ2-5; TRBD1 matches at 9 bases. This CDR3 contains 14 residues. Unmatched junction bases numbered 8, after V lost 7 bases and J lost 5 bases. Germline loops: CDR1 MNHNS, CDR2 SASEGT. The CDR3, as DNA: TGTGCCAGCAAGAAACAGGGGGCGGTGGAGACCCAGTACTTC. It translates to CASKKQGAVETQYF.

This clonotype was seen a few times. The chain joins TRBV28 to TRBJ1-1, with TRBD1 matching over 8 bases. CDR1 MDHEN and CDR2 SYDVKM come from the germline V gene. V shed 8 bases and J 4 bases; nucleotides not matched to a gene: 9. The CDR3 covers 14 residues. The CDR3 DNA sequence: TGTGCCAGCCGTTACTCAGGGGGCGGCACTGAAGCTTTCTTT. This gives the protein CASRYSGGGTEAFF. The full variable domain, with the rest looked up from reference TRBV28 and TRBJ1-1, is DVKVTQSSRYLVKRTGEKVFLECVQDMDHENMFWYRQDPGLGLRLIYFSYDVKMKEKGDIPEGYSVSREKKERFSLILESASTNQTSMYLCASRYSGGGTEAFFGQGTRLTVV.

The chain has TRBV6-1 and TRBJ1-6; D gene ambiguous. CDR1 and CDR2 (germline): MNHNS, SASEGT. The CDR3 is made up of 17 amino acids. Trimming took off 1 base at V and 5 bases at J, with 15 bases between the two ends. The CDR3 loop reads CASSEGAGWGNNSPLHF. The CDR3 DNA reads as TGTGCCAGCAGTGAAGGGGCGGGGTGGGGTAATAATTCACCCCTCCACTTT.

V gene TRBV4-3 combines with J gene TRBJ1-2; maybe TRBD1 (6 bases). Germline V gives CDR1 LGHNA, CDR2 YSLEER. Trimming removed 0 bases from V and 7 bases from J, with 21 bases in between. This CDR3 has 17 amino acids. The CDR3 nucleotides read TGCGCCAGCAGCCAAGAAGTAATCGAGAACAGGGAGTTTGGCTACACCTTC. Its protein product is CASSQEVIENREFGYTF.

This clonotype was counted between two and nine times. The rearrangement uses TRBV11-2 and TRBJ1-4; D unclear. V lost 3 bases to trimming and J lost 0 bases, with 11 bases between them. Germline V gene sequence: CDR1 SGHAT, CDR2 FQNNGV. The CDR3 contains 16 residues. CDR3 sequence: CASSLRPGSTNEKLFF. The CDR3 DNA sequence: TGTGCCAGCAGCTTGCGCCCAGGTTCAACTAATGAAAAACTGTTTTTT.

This clonotype came up once. The J gene is TRBJ2-2, the V gene TRBV18, with D perhaps assigned TRBD1 or TRBD2 (5 bases each). The CDR3 totals 14 residues. Trimming cost V 2 bases and J 3 bases, with 7 bases left between them. The germline V gene encodes CDR1 KGHSH and CDR2 LQKENI. CDR3 amino acids: CASSPGTDTGELFF. CDR3 in DNA: TGTGCCAGCTCACCAGGGACGGACACCGGGGAGCTGTTTTTT. The variable domain in full, completed from reference TRBV18 and TRBJ2-2, reads NAGVMQNPRHLVRRRGQEARLRCSPMKGHSHVYWYRQLPEEGLKFMVYLQKENIIDESGMPKERFSAEFPKEGPSILRIQQVVRGDSAAYFCASSPGTDTGELFFGEGSRLTVL.

The chain is built from TRBV18 and TRBJ2-3; D not certain. Germline lookup yields CDR1 KGHSH and CDR2 LQKENI. The CDR3 runs to 14 residues. V lost 3 bases to trimming and J lost 2 bases, with 9 bases between them. The CDR3 DNA follows: TGTGCCAGCTCACCGGAGCTGTACACAGATACGCAGTATTTT. As protein: CASSPELYTDTQYF.

There are a few counts of this clonotype. The chain couples TRBV20-1 to TRBJ1-1; D possibly corresponds to TRBD1 (6 bases). V lost 2 bases and J 5 bases, leaving 15 bases between the germline ends. Germline V lookup: CDR1 DFQATT, CDR2 SNEGSKA (reference sequence). CDR3 length: 14 amino acids. CDR3 coding DNA: TGCAGTGCTAGATTGGGGGGCCCGAGGACTGAAGCTTTCTTT. This encodes CSARLGGPRTEAFF.

This clonotype was counted ten times or more. The V and J genes are TRBV7-3 and TRBJ2-2, with 7 bases lining up with TRBD2. The V gene's germline CDR1 is SGHTA and CDR2 FQGTGA. V lost 5 bases and J lost 6; bases outside the gene matches: 6. The CDR3 length is 14 residues. CDR3: CASSPQAGPGELFF. The CDR3 coding sequence is TGTGCCAGCAGCCCCCAAGCGGGACCCGGGGAGCTGTTTTTT.

The rearrangement links TRBV5-1 to TRBJ2-7; TRBD1 matches at 7 bases. The CDR3 sequence is 15 residues long. Germline CDR1 reads SGHRS; CDR2 reads YFSETQ. V lost 3 bases and J lost 0; bases outside the gene matches: 6. The CDR3 reads CASSSGGPSSYEQYV. CDR3 coding DNA: TGCGCCAGCAGCTCAGGGGGTCCGAGCTCCTACGAGCAGTACGTC.

There are a few counts of this clonotype. The chain employs TRBV6-2 or TRBV6-3 and TRBJ1-2; D remains ambiguous. The CDR3 sequence is 13 residues long. Germline V gene data show CDR1 as MNHEY and CDR2 as SVGEGT. With 6 bases removed from V and 8 bases from J, the gap between germline ends came to 16 bases. The CDR3 bases are TGTGCCAGCAGCGGGAACGGGCTGAGAGGCTACACCTTC. The encoded protein is CASSGNGLRGYTF.

The CDR3: CASSLGLGPYGYTF. The CDR3 nucleotides are TGTGCCAGCAGCTTGGGGCTCGGACCGTATGGCTACACCTTC. J is TRBJ1-2 and V is TRBV5-8, with D uncertain. Germline values: CDR1 SGHTS, CDR2 YDEGEE. The CDR3 spans 14 residues. Trimming stripped 0 bases from V and 5 bases from J, with 11 bases between. Using reference TRBV5-8 and TRBJ1-2 for the parts outside the CDR3, the full variable domain is EAGVTQSPTHLIKTRGQQATLRCSPISGHTSVYWYQQALGLGLQFLLWYDEGEERNRGNFPPRFSGRQFPNYSSELNVNALELEDSALYLCASSLGLGPYGYTFGSGTRLTVV.

The V gene is TRBV11-2, the J gene TRBJ2-5, with 8 bases identical to TRBD1. Trimming at V came to 4 bases and at J to 7 bases, leaving 5 bases not matched to a gene. The CDR3 loop spans 13 amino acids. In germline, CDR1 is SGHAT, CDR2 FQNNGV. Here the CDR3 reads CASSSYRGSTQYF. CDR3 nucleotide sequence: TGTGCCAGCAGCTCTTACAGGGGGTCGACCCAGTACTTC.

The rearrangement joins TRBV9 to TRBJ1-6; no clear D gene. Trimming cost V 3 bases and J 8 bases, with 9 bases left between them. The CDR3 spans 13 residues. Per germline, CDR1 SGDLS and CDR2 YYNGEE. The CDR3 DNA follows: TGTGCCAGCAGCGCGGACGGGTATTCACCCCTCCACTTT. Translating it yields CASSADGYSPLHF.

This clonotype was detected only a few times. The chain joins TRBV7-2 to TRBJ2-1; TRBD1 or TRBD2 may be the D gene (5 bases each). This CDR3 is 16 amino acids long. V lost 3 bases and J 4 bases, leaving 16 bases between the germline ends. Germline V lookup: CDR1 SGHTA, CDR2 FQGNSA. CDR3 amino acids: CASSLFPGPQYNEQFF. CDR3 nucleotide sequence: TGTGCCAGCAGCTTGTTTCCGGGGCCGCAGTACAATGAGCAGTTCTTC.

This clonotype occurred many times. This chain connects TRBV6-6 to TRBJ1-2; D gene uncertain. Germline CDR1 reads MNHNY; CDR2 reads SVGAGI (reference sequence). V was trimmed by 6 bases and J by 4 bases, leaving 12 bases between them. This CDR3 has 13 residues. CDR3 nucleotide sequence: TGTGCCAGCAGAACAGACGGCCTCTATGGCTACACCTTC. It encodes CASRTDGLYGYTF.

There are a few counts of this clonotype. The chain couples TRBV6-5 to TRBJ1-2, with D uncertain. This CDR3 is built from 13 residues. The V and J ends lost 2 bases and 8 bases respectively, with 12 bases between them. In germline, CDR1 is MNHEY, CDR2 SVGAGI. CDR3 nucleotides: TGTGCCAGCAGTTACCTCGGGCGTCGAGGCTACACCTTC. It translates to CASSYLGRRGYTF.

The V call is TRBV15, the J call TRBJ1-1; D might be TRBD1 (6 bases). The germline CDR1 and CDR2 sequences are LNHNV and YYDKDF (reference sequence). CDR3 length: 15 residues. The ends were cut back, 1 base at V and 0 bases at J, with 9 bases in the middle. CDR3 bases: TGTGCCACCAGCAGAGCACAGGGTATGAACACTGAAGCTTTCTTT. It encodes CATSRAQGMNTEAFF.

This clonotype was detected ten times or more. The V gene is TRBV12-3 or TRBV12-4, the J gene TRBJ1-1; D is possibly TRBD1 (5 bases). V shed 5 bases and J shed 0 bases, with 13 bases lying between them. CDR3 length equals 15 residues. The CDR3 region is CASSTLGGLNTEAFF. For the CDR3, the DNA is TGTGCCAGCAGTACCCTGGGGGGTCTGAACACTGAAGCTTTCTTT.